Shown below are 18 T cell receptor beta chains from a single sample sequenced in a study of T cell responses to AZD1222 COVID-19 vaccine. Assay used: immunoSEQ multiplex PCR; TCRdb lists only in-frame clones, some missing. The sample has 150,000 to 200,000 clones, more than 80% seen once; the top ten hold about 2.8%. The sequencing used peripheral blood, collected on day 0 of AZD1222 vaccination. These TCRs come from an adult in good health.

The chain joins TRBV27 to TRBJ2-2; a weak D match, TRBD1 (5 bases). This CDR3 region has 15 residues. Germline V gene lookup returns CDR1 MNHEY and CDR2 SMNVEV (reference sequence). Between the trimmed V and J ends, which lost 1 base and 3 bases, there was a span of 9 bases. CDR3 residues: CASSLLGVDTGELFF. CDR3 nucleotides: TGTGCCAGCAGTTTATTAGGGGTTGACACCGGGGAGCTGTTTTTT.

The CDR3 DNA follows: TGTGCCAGCAGCTTAGATCCTAGCGCCTACAATGAGCAGTTCTTC. Residues: CASSLDPSAYNEQFF. The rearrangement uses TRBV11-2 and TRBJ2-1, with D possibly matching TRBD2 (6 bases). The CDR3 is 15 residues long. Between the trimmed V and J ends, which lost 0 bases and 2 bases, there was a span of 8 bases. Germline V gene sequence: CDR1 SGHAT, CDR2 FQNNGV.

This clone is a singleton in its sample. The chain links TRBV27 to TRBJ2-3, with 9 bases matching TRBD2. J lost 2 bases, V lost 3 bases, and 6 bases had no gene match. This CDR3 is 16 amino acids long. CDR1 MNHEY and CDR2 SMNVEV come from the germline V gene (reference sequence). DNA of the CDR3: TGTGCCAGCAGTTTGCGCACTAGCGGGTCCACAGATACGCAGTATTTT. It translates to CASSLRTSGSTDTQYF.

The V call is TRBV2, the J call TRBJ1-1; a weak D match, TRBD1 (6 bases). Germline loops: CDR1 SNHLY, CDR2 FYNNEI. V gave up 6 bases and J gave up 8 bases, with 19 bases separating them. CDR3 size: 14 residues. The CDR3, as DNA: TGTGCCAGCAGCTCGACCGTGACCGGGACAGAAGCTTTCTTT. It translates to CASSSTVTGTEAFF.

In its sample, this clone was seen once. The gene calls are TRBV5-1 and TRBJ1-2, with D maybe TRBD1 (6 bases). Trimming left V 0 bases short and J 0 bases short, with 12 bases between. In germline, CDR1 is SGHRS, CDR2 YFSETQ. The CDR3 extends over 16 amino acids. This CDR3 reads CASSLADSIANYGYTF. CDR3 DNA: TGCGCCAGCAGCTTGGCGGACAGTATAGCTAACTATGGCTACACCTTC.

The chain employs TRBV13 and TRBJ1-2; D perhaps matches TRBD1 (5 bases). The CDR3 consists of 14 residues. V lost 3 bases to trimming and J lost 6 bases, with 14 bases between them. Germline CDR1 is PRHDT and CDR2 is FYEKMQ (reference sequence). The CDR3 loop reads CASSFPGRDHGYTF. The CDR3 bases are TGTGCCAGCAGCTTCCCCGGCAGGGATCATGGCTACACCTTC.

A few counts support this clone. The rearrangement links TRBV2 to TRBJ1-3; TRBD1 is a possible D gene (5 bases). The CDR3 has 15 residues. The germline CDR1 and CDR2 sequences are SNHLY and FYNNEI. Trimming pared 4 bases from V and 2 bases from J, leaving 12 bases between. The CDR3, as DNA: TGTGCCAGCAGTGCAAGGGAGGGACCTGGAAACACCATATATTTT. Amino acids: CASSAREGPGNTIYF.

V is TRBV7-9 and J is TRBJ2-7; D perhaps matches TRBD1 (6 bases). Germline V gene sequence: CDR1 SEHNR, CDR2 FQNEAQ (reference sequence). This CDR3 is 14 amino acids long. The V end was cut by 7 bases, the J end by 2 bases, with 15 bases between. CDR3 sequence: CASTSHWGPYEQYF. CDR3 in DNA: TGTGCCAGCACCTCGCATTGGGGGCCCTACGAGCAGTACTTC.

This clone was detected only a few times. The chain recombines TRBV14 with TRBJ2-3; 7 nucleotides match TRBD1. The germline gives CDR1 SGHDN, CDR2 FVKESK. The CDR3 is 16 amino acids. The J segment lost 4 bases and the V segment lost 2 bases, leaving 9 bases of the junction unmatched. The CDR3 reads CASSQKKGTDSDTQYF. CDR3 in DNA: TGTGCCAGCAGCCAAAAGAAGGGGACAGACTCAGATACGCAGTATTTT.

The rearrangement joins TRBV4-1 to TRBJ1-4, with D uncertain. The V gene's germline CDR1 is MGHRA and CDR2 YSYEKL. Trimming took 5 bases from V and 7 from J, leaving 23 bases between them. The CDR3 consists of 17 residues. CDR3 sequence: CASSFKKNDLKSEKLFF. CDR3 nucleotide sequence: TGCGCCAGCAGCTTTAAAAAGAATGACCTAAAGAGTGAAAAACTGTTTTTT.

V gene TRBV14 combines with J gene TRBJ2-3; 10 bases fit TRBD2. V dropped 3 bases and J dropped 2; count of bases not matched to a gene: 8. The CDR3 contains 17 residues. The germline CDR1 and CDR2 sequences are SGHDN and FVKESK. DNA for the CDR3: TGTGCCAGCAGCCACCCTGGACTAGCGGTATTCACAGATACGCAGTATTTT. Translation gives CASSHPGLAVFTDTQYF.

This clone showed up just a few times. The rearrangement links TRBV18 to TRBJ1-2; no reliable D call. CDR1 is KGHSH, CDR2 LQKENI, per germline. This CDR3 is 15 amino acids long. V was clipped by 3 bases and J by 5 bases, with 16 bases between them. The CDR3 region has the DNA TGTGCCAGCTCACCCGATCGCGGGATTGGGTATGGCTACACCTTC. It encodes CASSPDRGIGYGYTF.

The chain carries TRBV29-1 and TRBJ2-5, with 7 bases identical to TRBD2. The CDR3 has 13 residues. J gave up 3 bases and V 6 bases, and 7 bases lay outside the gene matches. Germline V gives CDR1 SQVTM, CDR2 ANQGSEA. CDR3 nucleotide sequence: TGCAGCGTGGCCGGGACTACAAAAGAGACCCAGTACTTC. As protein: CSVAGTTKETQYF.

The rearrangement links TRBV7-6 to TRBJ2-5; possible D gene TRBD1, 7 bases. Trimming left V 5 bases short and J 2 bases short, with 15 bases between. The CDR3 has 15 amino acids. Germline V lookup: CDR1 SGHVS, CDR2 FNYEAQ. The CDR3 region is CASSPGGGQQETQYF. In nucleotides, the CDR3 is TGTGCCAGCAGCCCAGGAGGGGGACAGCAAGAGACCCAGTACTTC.

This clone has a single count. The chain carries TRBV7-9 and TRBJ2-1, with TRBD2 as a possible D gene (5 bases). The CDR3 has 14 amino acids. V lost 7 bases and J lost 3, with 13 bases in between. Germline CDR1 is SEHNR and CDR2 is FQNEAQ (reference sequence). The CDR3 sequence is CASNLLGDYNEQFF. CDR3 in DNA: TGTGCCAGCAACCTGCTCGGGGACTACAATGAGCAGTTCTTC.

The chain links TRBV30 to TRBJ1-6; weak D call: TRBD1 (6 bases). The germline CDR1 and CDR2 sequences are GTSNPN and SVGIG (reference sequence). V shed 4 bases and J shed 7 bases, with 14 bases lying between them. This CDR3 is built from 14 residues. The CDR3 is CAWTPTGRNSPLHF. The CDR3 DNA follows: TGTGCCTGGACACCTACAGGGAGGAATTCACCCCTCCACTTT.

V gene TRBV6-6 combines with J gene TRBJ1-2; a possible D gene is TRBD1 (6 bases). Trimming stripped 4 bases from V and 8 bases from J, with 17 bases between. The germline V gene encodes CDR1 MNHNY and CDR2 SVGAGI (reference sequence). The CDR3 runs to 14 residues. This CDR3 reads CASSFGGGPGGYTF. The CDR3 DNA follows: TGTGCCAGCAGTTTCGGTGGGGGCCCAGGCGGCTACACCTTC.

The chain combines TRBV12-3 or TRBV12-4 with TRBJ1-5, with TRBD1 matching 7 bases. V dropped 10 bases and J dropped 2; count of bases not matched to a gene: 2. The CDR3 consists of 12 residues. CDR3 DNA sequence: TGTGCCACCACAGGGGGCAATCAGCCCCAGCATTTT. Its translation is CATTGGNQPQHF.